This T cell receptor beta chain is drawn from a study of identical twins (dated by TCRdb to 2015 to 2016). Regarding the research as a whole: TCR alpha and beta repertoires from monozygotic twins, unrelated adults of various ages and cord blood were deep-sequenced to test whether fetal clonotypes persist. To rule out contamination, replicate twin experiments were performed at different times with different library preparation protocols.

A few counts support this clonotype. There is no known antigen for this receptor. No base-level quality is on record; no much larger clone is a single base apart. Library preparation was by 5' RACE. The sequencer was an Illumina HiSeq 2000. A universal primer binding site was introduced by template switching, and a unique molecular identifier was present in the final cDNA, enabling accurate counting of TCR cDNA molecules. Specific primers in the conserved constant-segment region were used to synthesize first-strand cDNA for the TCR alpha and beta chains. To control for contamination, every cDNA library was double barcoded, receiving both a SMART-Mk sample barcode and Illumina barcodes. Two successive PCR steps introduced TruSeq adapter sequences along with Illumina sample barcodes. TCR alpha and beta cDNA libraries were sequenced on the Illumina HiSeq platform with custom primers. Under the source paper's analysis protocol: Unique molecular identifiers were extracted from raw reads with MiGEC, and CDR3 positions were determined with MiXCR. For each individual, recombination models were inferred using an EM algorithm with the repgenHMM and IGoR tools. The analysis of shared clonotypes was done with the tcR package in R, with sharing normalized by the product of cloneset sizes. To study raw recombination free of thymic and clonal selection effects, out-of-frame nonproductive sequences were analyzed. Starting from the raw public reads, TCRdb applied fastp trimming at Q25, assembled clones with MiXCR and retained in-frame beta chains. Identical CDR3 protein sequences are pooled into one entry, listed with their most common genes and DNA. These V and J calls derive from TCRdb rather than the authors' analysis. Here the sample has approximately 500,000 distinct CDR3 sequences; approximately 24% occur a single time. The ten most abundant clones make up 2.9% of the sample.

All donors were healthy Caucasians. Three pairs of female monozygotic twins, all aged about 18 to 30 years, made up the twin cohort. CD4+ and CD8+ T cell populations were isolated with positive isolation kits from Invitrogen. The CDR3 holds 13 amino acids from the cysteine to the phenylalanine. Here the CDR3 DNA is all that survives: 39 bases in frame from base 1. The germline V gene sets CDR1 to SGHTA and CDR2 to FQGNSA. V has 8 bases trimmed and J has 5 bases trimmed; junction bases matching no gene number 8. What the study reported, not specific to this receptor: Because the same donors could not be followed over many years, conclusions were based on cross-sectional statistical analysis. Abundant cord blood beta clonotypes carried fewer insertions; young adult naive repertoires showed a weaker similar trend, while memory repertoires showed none. Compared with coincidental sharing between unrelated individuals, an excess of low generation-probability sequences was observed among out-of-frame TCR alpha sequences shared between twins. Excess twin sharing in beta out-of-frame sequences was weaker because fewer shared sequences lowered the signal-to-noise ratio. Zero-insertion analyses could be partly confounded by invariant T cells such as MAIT and iNKT, although diverse VJ usage argued against such confounding for most clonotypes. In monozygotic twins, recombination models systematically underestimated out-of-frame TCR alpha sharing, but the models matched the sharing seen between unrelated individuals.

This sample was also put to use in a study of T cells expressing NK-cell markers. The second investigation adds: In sorted CD3+CD56+NKG2C+, CD3+CD56+NKG2C- and CD3+CD56-NKG2C+ T-cell subsets from several donors, TCR beta-chain repertoires were profiled. Seven of the eight sequenced donors were HCMV-seropositive and one was HCMV-seronegative. To restrict sorting to alphabetaTCR-expressing T cells, an anti-gammadeltaTCR antibody was added in several experiments. In more than 5 donors, the dominant CD3+CD56+NKG2C+ clonotypes ranked among the top 10 CD8+ clonotypes, making up about 1.0-8% of CD8+ T cells. Those dominant clonotypes were again the most abundant among CD3+CD56-NKG2C+ cells in a few donors, at about 28.3-65%. Whether the expanded NKG2C-expressing T cell clones were specific for HCMV antigens was left unclear. The eight sequenced donors were randomly selected healthy volunteers, three men and five women. HCMV-specific IgG was detected in serum with a commercial ELISA kit to determine HCMV serostatus. Reads were demultiplexed and grouped by UMI with MIGEC, and clonotypes were assembled and quantified with MiTCR. To exclude erroneous sequences, any TCR cDNA sequence not supported by at least two reads was discarded. The tcR package was used for downstream repertoire analysis, with clonotypes matched between fractions based on CDR3 nucleotide sequence plus V segment. Antigen specificity was annotated against VDJdb with VDJmatch, allowing one amino acid substitution in CDR3.

This TCR came from a woman aged 18-29 years in good health. Recombination linked TRBV7-2 to TRBJ2-5, and TRBD2 aligns with 7 junction nucleotides. The sequencing sample was made of CD4+ T cells sorted from blood. The nucleotides read TGTGCCAGCGCGAGAGGCGGGAGCGAGACCCAGTACTTC. Its protein product is CASARGGSETQYF.